Shown below are 30 T cell receptor beta chains from a single sample sequenced in a study of shared clonotypes between healthy human individuals. The repertoire was sequenced with immunoSEQ multiplex PCR; TCRdb's copy has only in-frame clones and lacks some. The sample comprises around 1.4 million clones, approximately 98.5% of which are singletons, and about 0.34% rests with the top ten. The sequencing sample was made of naive CD4+ T cells sorted from blood. Regarding subset: CD45RA+ positively selected. These receptors were collected from a man in his thirties or forties in good health.

V gene TRBV7-9 combines with J gene TRBJ2-1; perhaps D is TRBD1 or TRBD2 (5 bases each). The CDR3 covers 13 residues. V lost 3 bases to trimming and J lost 7 bases, with 10 bases between them. The V gene's germline CDR1 is SEHNR and CDR2 FQNEAQ (reference sequence). The CDR3 here is CASSLGTTNEQFF. In DNA form, the CDR3 reads TGTGCCAGCAGCTTGGGGACGACTAATGAGCAGTTCTTC.

CDR3 sequence: CATSRVKGARADTQYF. The CDR3 nucleotides read TGTGCCACCAGCAGAGTAAAGGGGGCGCGGGCAGATACGCAGTATTTT. The genes are TRBV15 and TRBJ2-3, with 7 bases aligning to TRBD1. This CDR3 comprises 16 residues. Germline CDR1 is LNHNV and CDR2 is YYDKDF (reference sequence). With V trimmed by 1 base and J by 4 bases, 8 bases remained unmatched.

The J gene is TRBJ2-3, the V gene TRBV10-3, with D tentatively TRBD2 (6 bases). The CDR3 spans 16 residues. Between the trimmed V and J ends, which lost 6 bases and 0 bases, there was a span of 16 bases. Looked up from germline, CDR1 is ENHRY and CDR2 is SYGVKD. For the CDR3, the DNA is TGTGCCATCAGCCGTCTAGCGACCCAAAGCACAGATACGCAGTATTTT. This encodes CAISRLATQSTDTQYF.

The chain is built from TRBV5-1 and TRBJ2-3, with 7 bases fitting TRBD1. Trimming removed 7 bases from V and 2 bases from J; junction bases left unmatched: 10. The CDR3 length is 15 residues. Germline CDR1 and CDR2: SGHRS and YFSETQ. The CDR3 nucleotides read TGCGCCAGCTCGATAACAGGGGCGACCACAGATACGCAGTATTTT. Protein sequence: CASSITGATTDTQYF.

On this clone itself: Relative to the germline gene, one junction end is altered; a read error may explain this. The chain couples TRBV28 to TRBJ2-3, with 12 bases lining up with TRBD2. The germline gives CDR1 MDHEN, CDR2 SYDVKM. This CDR3 is built from 13 residues. The CDR3 is CASRLAGAFPPHF. As DNA, the CDR3 is TGTGCCAGCCGACTAGCGGGAGCGTTTCCCCCTCATTTT.

In regard to this clone: This specimen includes other DNA sequences encoding the same CDR3. V is TRBV18 and J is TRBJ2-1, with D tentatively TRBD2 (6 bases). Germline V gene lookup returns CDR1 KGHSH and CDR2 LQKENI. The CDR3 covers 16 residues. Trimming left V 3 bases short and J 2 bases short, with 14 bases between. The CDR3 sequence is CASSPLGRGPYNEQFF. The CDR3 DNA follows: TGTGCCAGCTCACCTCTGGGGCGGGGCCCCTACAATGAGCAGTTCTTC. The full variable domain, in which reference TRBV18 and TRBJ2-1 provide the parts outside the CDR3, is NAGVMQNPRHLVRRRGQEARLRCSPMKGHSHVYWYRQLPEEGLKFMVYLQKENIIDESGMPKERFSAEFPKEGPSILRIQQVVRGDSAAYFCASSPLGRGPYNEQFFGPGTRLTVL.

The chain uses TRBV10-3 and TRBJ1-2; D is perhaps TRBD1 (5 bases). V was shortened by 3 bases and J by 10 bases, with 12 bases between the two germline ends. CDR1 is ENHRY, CDR2 SYGVKD, per germline. CDR3 length equals 12 residues. The CDR3 sequence is CAISEVREDYTF. The DNA for the CDR3 is TGTGCCATCAGTGAAGTCAGGGAGGACTACACCTTC.

V and J are TRBV19 and TRBJ2-7; weak D call: TRBD2 (5 bases). V lost 1 base to trimming and J lost 3 bases, with 13 bases between them. This CDR3 comprises 15 residues. Germline V gene data show CDR1 as LNHDA and CDR2 as SQIVND (reference sequence). CDR3 sequence reads: CASSIGDLAIYEQYF. CDR3 DNA sequence: TGTGCCAGTAGTATAGGAGACCTAGCCATCTACGAGCAGTACTTC.

The chain has TRBV5-1 and TRBJ2-1; D may be TRBD2 (6 bases). There are 14 residues in the CDR3. V gave up 4 bases and J gave up 4 bases, with 12 bases separating them. Germline V gene sequence: CDR1 SGHRS, CDR2 YFSETQ. In nucleotides, the CDR3 is TGCGCCAGCAGCAGAGGAGGGATTTACAATGAGCAGTTCTTC. It translates to CASSRGGIYNEQFF. Supplemented by reference TRBV5-1 and TRBJ2-1, the full variable domain reads KAGVTQTPRYLIKTRGQQVTLSCSPISGHRSVSWYQQTPGQGLQFLFEYFSETQRNKGNFPGRFSGRQFSNSRSEMNVSTLELGDSALYLCASSRGGIYNEQFFGPGTRLTVL.

V is TRBV7-2 and J is TRBJ1-1; TRBD1 aligns across 7 bases. V was pared by 5 bases and J by 1 base, with 10 bases of the junction left unmatched. CDR1 SGHTA and CDR2 FQGNSA come from the germline V gene. This CDR3 is built from 16 residues. The CDR3, as DNA: TGTGCCAGCAGCCGATTTCAGACAGGGCGGAACACTGAAGCTTTCTTT. Its protein product is CASSRFQTGRNTEAFF. The variable domain in full, with the rest retrieved from reference TRBV7-2 and TRBJ1-1, is GAGVSQSPSNKVTEKGKDVELRCDPISGHTALYWYRQSLGQGLEFLIYFQGNSAPDKSGLPSDRFSAERTGGSVSTLTIQRTQQEDSAVYLCASSRFQTGRNTEAFFGQGTRLTVV.

This chain links TRBV30 with TRBJ1-4; a weak D match, TRBD1 (5 bases). This CDR3 has 13 amino acids. V was clipped by 6 bases and J by 5 bases, with 13 bases between them. CDR1 is GTSNPN and CDR2 is SVGIG in the germline V gene (reference sequence). The chain's CDR3 is CACGLKGNEKLFF. In nucleotides, the CDR3 is TGTGCCTGTGGGCTGAAGGGGAATGAAAAACTGTTTTTT. Based on the CDR3 plus reference TRBV30 and TRBJ1-4, the full variable domain is SQTIHQWPATLVQPVGSPLSLECTVEGTSNPNLYWYRQAAGRGLQLLFYSVGIGQISSEVPQNLSASRPQDRQFILSSKKLLLSDSGFYLCACGLKGNEKLFFGSGTQLSVL.

A word on this clone: The same CDR3 also results from other DNA sequences found in this sample. The chain couples TRBV11-2 to TRBJ2-7; D is ambiguous. Trimming cost V 1 base and J 0 bases, with 7 bases left between them. The CDR3 extends over 14 amino acids. Germline CDR1 reads SGHAT; CDR2 reads FQNNGV. The CDR3: CASSLGALSYEQYF. Written as DNA, the CDR3 is TGTGCCAGCAGCTTAGGGGCCCTCTCCTACGAGCAGTACTTC.

The J gene is TRBJ1-1, the V gene TRBV9; D not resolved. CDR3 length: 14 residues. CDR1 is SGDLS, CDR2 YYNGEE, per germline. Trimming took 0 bases from V and 2 from J, leaving 8 bases between them. DNA of the CDR3: TGTGCCAGCAGCGTAGAGATGGATAACACTGAAGCTTTCTTT. The encoded protein is CASSVEMDNTEAFF.

The chain joins TRBV12-5 to TRBJ2-3; 9 bases line up with TRBD2. V dropped 1 base and J dropped 3; count of bases not matched to a gene: 5. CDR1 is LGHNT and CDR2 is FRNRAP in the germline V gene. This CDR3 has 16 residues. The CDR3 is CASGLGAGGRTDTQYF. The CDR3 DNA follows: TGTGCTAGTGGTTTGGGGGCGGGAGGGCGGACAGATACGCAGTATTTT.

The chain links TRBV27 to TRBJ2-2; 7 bases agree with TRBD1. Per germline, CDR1 MNHEY and CDR2 SMNVEV (reference sequence). This CDR3 comprises 15 residues. Unmatched junction bases numbered 3, after V lost 3 bases and J lost 2 bases. Here the CDR3 reads CASSFGQANTGELFF. The DNA for the CDR3 is TGTGCCAGCAGTTTCGGACAGGCTAACACCGGGGAGCTGTTTTTT.

This chain connects TRBV5-1 to TRBJ2-3; the D is unclear. Trimming removed 2 bases from V and 2 bases from J, with 9 bases in between. The CDR3 runs 14 residues. Germline CDR1 reads SGHRS; CDR2 reads YFSETQ. The CDR3 DNA sequence: TGCGCCAGCAGCTTACCGGTATCCACAGATACGCAGTATTTT. Residues: CASSLPVSTDTQYF.

This chain links TRBV30 with TRBJ2-7, with D tentatively TRBD1 (6 bases). Trimming removed 4 bases from V and 2 bases from J, with 18 bases in between. The CDR3 has 15 residues. Germline loops: CDR1 GTSNPN, CDR2 SVGIG (reference sequence). The CDR3 coding sequence is TGTGCCTGGATGGTGCGCGGACAGAGAGCCTACGAGCAGTACTTC. Translation: CAWMVRGQRAYEQYF. Using reference TRBV30 and TRBJ2-7 for the parts outside the CDR3, the full variable domain is SQTIHQWPATLVQPVGSPLSLECTVEGTSNPNLYWYRQAAGRGLQLLFYSVGIGQISSEVPQNLSASRPQDRQFILSSKKLLLSDSGFYLCAWMVRGQRAYEQYFGPGTRLTVT.

The chain employs TRBV28 and TRBJ1-6, with 9 bases aligning to TRBD1. Losses at the gene ends were 1 base for V and 10 bases for J; bases not matched to a gene: 8. The germline V gene encodes CDR1 MDHEN and CDR2 SYDVKM. The CDR3 covers 16 residues. The CDR3 region is CASSLSGTGFESPLHF. The CDR3 DNA follows: TGTGCCAGCAGTTTATCCGGGACAGGGTTTGAATCACCCCTCCACTTT.

This clone came up once. This rearrangement joins TRBV11-1 to TRBJ2-3, with D possibly TRBD2 on 5 matching bases. With 1 base removed from V and 6 bases from J, the gap between germline ends came to 14 bases. This CDR3 is 15 amino acids long. Germline CDR1 reads SGHAT; CDR2 reads FQDESV (reference sequence). The CDR3 DNA follows: TGTGCCAGCAGCTTAGTCCGGACTCAAATGGATACGCAGTATTTT. It translates to CASSLVRTQMDTQYF.

The J gene is TRBJ2-3, the V gene TRBV9, with D perhaps TRBD1 or TRBD2 (6 bases each). V dropped 2 bases and J dropped 4 bases, with 11 bases sitting between them. CDR1 is SGDLS, CDR2 YYNGEE, per germline. CDR3 length equals 14 residues. In nucleotides, the CDR3 is TGTGCCAGCAGCGTGGGGGGCTGGGCAGATACGCAGTATTTT. Translating it yields CASSVGGWADTQYF.

In DNA form, the CDR3 reads TGTGCCAGTAGTATAACTAGTCTGGACGGGGAGCTGTTTTTT. It encodes CASSITSLDGELFF. The V gene is TRBV19, the J gene TRBJ2-2; the D gene is possibly TRBD2 (5 bases). Per germline, CDR1 LNHDA and CDR2 SQIVND (reference sequence). The CDR3 is made up of 14 amino acids. V was shortened by 2 bases and J by 7 bases, with 11 bases between the two germline ends.

As regards this clone: A read error may produce the germline difference seen at one junction end. This chain connects TRBV30 to TRBJ1-1; a weak D match, TRBD1 (5 bases). The CDR3 length is 14 residues. Germline CDR1 reads GTSNPN; CDR2 reads SVGIG (reference sequence). CDR3 DNA sequence: TGTGCCTGGGGTGTGAGGGGCTTGAACACTGAAGCTTTCTTT. Its translation is CAWGVRGLNTEAFF.

This clone was counted once. V gene TRBV7-9 combines with J gene TRBJ2-2; TRBD1 matches at 7 bases. Germline lookup yields CDR1 SEHNR and CDR2 FQNEAQ (reference sequence). V was clipped by 7 bases and J by 2 bases; unmatched bases: 4. The CDR3 loop spans 14 amino acids. The CDR3 loop reads CASKGQPNTGELFF. The CDR3 DNA follows: TGTGCCAGCAAGGGACAGCCTAACACCGGGGAGCTGTTTTTT. The variable domain in full, completed from reference TRBV7-9 and TRBJ2-2, reads DTGVSQNPRHKITKRGQNVTFRCDPISEHNRLYWYRQTLGQGPEFLTYFQNEAQLEKSRLLSDRFSAERPKGSFSTLEIQRTEQGDSAMYLCASKGQPNTGELFFGEGSRLTVL.

This chain links TRBV30 with TRBJ2-1; D gene ambiguous. There are 13 residues in the CDR3. Germline CDR1 reads GTSNPN; CDR2 reads SVGIG (reference sequence). V lost 2 bases and J 2 bases, leaving 7 bases between the germline ends. The chain's CDR3 is CAWSRGTYNEQFF. The CDR3 region has the DNA TGTGCCTGGAGTAGAGGAACCTACAATGAGCAGTTCTTC.

The rearrangement uses TRBV21-1 and TRBJ1-1; the listed D gene, TRBD1, was not tested against the DNA. TRBV21-1 is designated a pseudogene. The CDR3 is made up of 14 amino acids. The CDR3 DNA sequence: TGTGCCAGCAGCAAAGGGGTCCCCAGGACTGAAGCTTTCTTT. Translating it yields CASSKGVPRTEAFF.

The chain is built from TRBV4-2 and TRBJ2-7; 8 bases fit TRBD2. CDR3 length equals 18 residues. Trimming cost V 4 bases and J 2 bases; bases outside gene matches: 16. Germline assignment: CDR1 LGHNA and CDR2 YNFKEQ. CDR3 in DNA: TGTGCCAGCAGCCTCCTGGCGGGAGAGTCGGGAGGGCCCTACGAGCAGTACTTC. It specifies CASSLLAGESGGPYEQYF.

The genes are TRBV19 and TRBJ2-2, with D tentatively TRBD1 (5 bases). The CDR3 totals 15 residues. Germline CDR1 LNHDA, CDR2 SQIVND (reference sequence). Trimming took 5 bases from V and 4 from J, leaving 14 bases between them. The CDR3 sequence is CASSPPPRVTGELFF. The CDR3 DNA is TGTGCCAGTAGTCCCCCTCCCAGGGTCACCGGGGAGCTGTTTTTT.

The genes are TRBV28 and TRBJ2-7, with D perhaps matching TRBD1 (6 bases). The V end was cut by 3 bases, the J end by 9 bases, with 15 bases between. This CDR3 comprises 13 residues. Germline V gene sequence: CDR1 MDHEN, CDR2 SYDVKM. CDR3 amino acids: CASSLVQGGWQYF. The CDR3, as DNA: TGTGCCAGCAGTTTGGTACAGGGCGGATGGCAGTACTTC.

J is TRBJ1-1 and V is TRBV18, with 10 bases matching TRBD1. The CDR3 totals 17 residues. Unmatched junction bases numbered 11, after V lost 6 bases and J lost 1 base. CDR1 is KGHSH, CDR2 LQKENI, per germline. The CDR3: CASSGAGTGAENTEAFF. The CDR3 region has the DNA TGTGCCAGCTCCGGAGCCGGGACAGGGGCCGAGAACACTGAAGCTTTCTTT.

This sequence joins TRBV5-5 and TRBJ1-1, with 7 bases fitting TRBD1. CDR1 and CDR2 from the germline V gene are SGHKS and YYEKEE (reference sequence). The CDR3 covers 14 residues. With V trimmed by 0 bases and J by 6 bases, 5 bases remained unmatched. Written as DNA, the CDR3 is TGTGCCAGCAGCTTGGAGGTCAGGGGGTCTGAAGCTTTCTTT. This encodes CASSLEVRGSEAFF.